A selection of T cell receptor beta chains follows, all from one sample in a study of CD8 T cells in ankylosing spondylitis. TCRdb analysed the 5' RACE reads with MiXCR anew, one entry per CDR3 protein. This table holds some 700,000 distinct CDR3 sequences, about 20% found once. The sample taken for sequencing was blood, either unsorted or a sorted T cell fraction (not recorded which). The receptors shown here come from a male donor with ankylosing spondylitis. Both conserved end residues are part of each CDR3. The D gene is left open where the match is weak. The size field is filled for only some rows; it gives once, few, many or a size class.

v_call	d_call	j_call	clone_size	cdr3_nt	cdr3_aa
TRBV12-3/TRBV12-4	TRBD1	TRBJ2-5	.	TGTGCCAGCAGAGGCCCGGGACAGGGGCCAGAGACCCAGTACTTC	CASRGPGQGPETQYF
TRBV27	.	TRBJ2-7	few	TGTGCCAGCAGGGCTAGCCCCTACGAGCAGTACTTC	CASRASPYEQYF
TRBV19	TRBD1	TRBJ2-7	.	TGTGCCAGTAACACCGGGACAGGGACCTACGAGCAGTACTTC	CASNTGTGTYEQYF
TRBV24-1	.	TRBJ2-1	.	TGTGCCACCAGTGATAGCTACCGGGGCATAGATGAGCAGTTCTTC	CATSDSYRGIDEQFF
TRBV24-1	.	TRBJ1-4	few	TGTGCCACTTCCAGGGCGGCTAATGAAAAACTGTTTTTT	CATSRAANEKLFF
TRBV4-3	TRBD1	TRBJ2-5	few	TGCGCCAGCAGCCAAGATTACCAGGGGGCGAGGGGGGAGACCCAGTACTTC	CASSQDYQGARGETQYF
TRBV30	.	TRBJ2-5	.	TGTGCCTGGAGTGACCACATAGAAGAGCCCCAGTACTTC	CAWSDHIEEPQYF
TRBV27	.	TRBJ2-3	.	TGTGCCAGCAGTTTACAGGGGTTCGGTTTTTCAGATACGCAGTATTTT	CASSLQGFGFSDTQYF
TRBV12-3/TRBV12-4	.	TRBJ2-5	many	TGTGCCAGCACCTCTCTAGGGCATCAAGAGACCCAGTACTTC	CASTSLGHQETQYF
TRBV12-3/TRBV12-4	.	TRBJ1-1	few	TGTGCCAGCAGTTTTAAGGGGGCTGAAGCTTTCTTT	CASSFKGAEAFF
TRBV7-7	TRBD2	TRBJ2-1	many	TGTGCCAGCAGCTTAGGCCTAGCGGGATTGAATGAGCAGTTCTTC	CASSLGLAGLNEQFF
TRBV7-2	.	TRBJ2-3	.	TGTGCCAGCAGCTCCGGCTCCCTTAGCACAGATACGCAGTATTTT	CASSSGSLSTDTQYF
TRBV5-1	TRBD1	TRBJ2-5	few	TGCGCCAGCCGGACAGGGGTCCAAGAGACCCAGTACTTC	CASRTGVQETQYF
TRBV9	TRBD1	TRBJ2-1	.	TGTGCCAGCAGCGTAGGACAGGGGGCAGGAGGGGCCTACAATGAGCAGTTCTTC	CASSVGQGAGGAYNEQFF
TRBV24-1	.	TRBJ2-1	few	TGTGCCACCAGTGATTTGAACAGGGCGAATGAGCAGTTCTTC	CATSDLNRANEQFF
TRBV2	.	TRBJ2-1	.	TGTGCCAGCAGCCCAACGACAGGGAGGTCCTACAATGAGCAGTTCTTC	CASSPTTGRSYNEQFF
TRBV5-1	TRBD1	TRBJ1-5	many	TGCGCCAGCAGCTTGGGGACAGGGGGCGGTCAGCCCCAGCATTTT	CASSLGTGGGQPQHF
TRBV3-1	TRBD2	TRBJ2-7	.	TGTGCCAGCAGCCAAGATGGGGCGGGAGGTAGTGTCGAGCAGTACTTC	CASSQDGAGGSVEQYF
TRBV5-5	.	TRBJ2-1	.	TGTGCCAGCAGCTTGGTTGACTACAGCTCCTACAATGAGCAGTTCTTC	CASSLVDYSSYNEQFF
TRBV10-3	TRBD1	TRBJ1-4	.	TGTGCCATCAGTGAGCCGGGACAGGCTAATGAAAAACTGTTTTTT	CAISEPGQANEKLFF
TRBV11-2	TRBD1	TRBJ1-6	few	TGTGCCAGCAGCTTTCTGACAGGGGAGAATTCACCCCTCCACTTT	CASSFLTGENSPLHF
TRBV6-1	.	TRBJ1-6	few	TGTGCCAGCACCTCGAGCTCCTATAATTCACCCCTCCACTTT	CASTSSSYNSPLHF
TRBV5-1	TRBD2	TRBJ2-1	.	TGCGCCAGCAGCGAATCTAGCGGTTCCTACAATGAGCAGTTCTTC	CASSESSGSYNEQFF
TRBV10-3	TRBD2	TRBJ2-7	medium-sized	TGTGCCATCAGTGAGTCTTCTAGCGGGACGGGGTTCTACGAGCAGTACTTC	CAISESSSGTGFYEQYF
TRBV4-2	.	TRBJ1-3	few	TGTGCCAGCAGCCAAGTACCGGGGACTGGAAACACCATATATTTT	CASSQVPGTGNTIYF
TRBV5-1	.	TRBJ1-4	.	TGCGCCAACAGCTTGCCAGATAATGAAAAACTGTTTTTT	CANSLPDNEKLFF
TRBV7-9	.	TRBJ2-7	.	TGTGCCAGCAGCTTAGCGGACACTACCTACGAGCAGTACTTC	CASSLADTTYEQYF
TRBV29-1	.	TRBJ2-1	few	TGCAGCGTTGAATTGTACCGGGATGAGCAGTTCTTC	CSVELYRDEQFF
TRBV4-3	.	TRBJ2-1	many	TGCGCCAGCAGCCAAGTGACTGTCGCGGGGACACGTCACAATGAGCAGTTCTTC	CASSQVTVAGTRHNEQFF
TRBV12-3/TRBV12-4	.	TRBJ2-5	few	TGTGCCAGCAGTTCGGAGAGTCTACAAGAGACCCAGTACTTC	CASSSESLQETQYF
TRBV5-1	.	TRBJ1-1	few	TGCGCCAGCAGCTTGGAGCGGATTTTGAACACTGAAGCTTTCTTT	CASSLERILNTEAFF
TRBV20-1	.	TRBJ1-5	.	TGCAGTGCGGGGGGACTTAATAATCAGCCCCAGCATTTT	CSAGGLNNQPQHF
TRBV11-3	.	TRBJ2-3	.	TGTGCCAGCAGCTTAGGGGTTGTATCCGACACAGATACGCAGTATTTT	CASSLGVVSDTDTQYF
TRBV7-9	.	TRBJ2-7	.	TGTGCCAGCAGCTTTGGGGGGAGTGGCGAGCAGTACTTC	CASSFGGSGEQYF
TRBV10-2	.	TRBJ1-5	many	TGCGCCAGCAGTGAGGCCCCAGGGAATAGCAATCAGCCCCAGCATTTT	CASSEAPGNSNQPQHF